The source of this TCR beta chain is a study of Tregs in tolerant kidney transplant recipients. The study, taken as a whole, reports: Tolerant patients' donor-specific Tregs expanded beyond overall Tregs, suggesting antigen-driven growth.

Related graft donors supplied nonmyeloablative bone marrow transplants, and mixed chimerism was transient. TCRdb's copy holds only in-frame clones and misses some; the assay was immunoSEQ multiplex PCR. The table has about 21,000 clones, 81% seen once. Trimming took 2 bases from V and 8 from J, leaving 25 bases between them. The germline V gene has CDR1 GTSNPN and CDR2 SVGIG (reference sequence). The CDR3 is 17 amino acids. Concerning this clone itself: Its specificity is not known.

Sequences were derived from CD8+ T cells from blood (PBMCs), sampled 6 months after the transplant. J is TRBJ2-1 and V is TRBV30; D may be TRBD2 (6 bases). The TCR was taken from a human patient who received a combined kidney and bone marrow transplant. Certain T cells may be donor cells from the graft. CDR3 sequence reads: CAWSIIAEAGIMDEQFF. In DNA form, the CDR3 reads TGTGCCTGGAGTATCATAGCGGAGGCGGGGATTATGGATGAGCAGTTCTTC.